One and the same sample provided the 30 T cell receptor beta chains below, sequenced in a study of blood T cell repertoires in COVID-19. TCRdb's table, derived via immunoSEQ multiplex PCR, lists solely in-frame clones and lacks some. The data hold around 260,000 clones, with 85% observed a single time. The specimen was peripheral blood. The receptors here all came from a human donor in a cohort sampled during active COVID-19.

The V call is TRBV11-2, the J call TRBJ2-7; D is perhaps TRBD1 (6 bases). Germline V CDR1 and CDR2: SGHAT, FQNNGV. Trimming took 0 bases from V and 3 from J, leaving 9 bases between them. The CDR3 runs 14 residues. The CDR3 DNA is TGTGCCAGCAGCTTAGAAAGGGGGAACTACGAGCAGTACTTC. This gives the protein CASSLERGNYEQYF.

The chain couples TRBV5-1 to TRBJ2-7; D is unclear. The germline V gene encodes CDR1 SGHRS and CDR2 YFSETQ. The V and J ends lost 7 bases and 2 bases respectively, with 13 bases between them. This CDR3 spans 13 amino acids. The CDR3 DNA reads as TGCGCCAGCGACATCTCGAAGACCTACGAGCAGTACTTC. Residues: CASDISKTYEQYF.

CDR3 sequence reads: CASSLSRDNGSPLHF. CDR3 nucleotides: TGTGCCAGCAGTTTATCCCGGGACAATGGTTCACCCCTCCACTTT. This chain joins TRBV27 and TRBJ1-6, with TRBD1 as a possible D gene (6 bases). Germline loops: CDR1 MNHEY, CDR2 SMNVEV (reference sequence). The CDR3 is 15 residues long. V shed 0 bases and J shed 9 bases, with 12 bases lying between them.

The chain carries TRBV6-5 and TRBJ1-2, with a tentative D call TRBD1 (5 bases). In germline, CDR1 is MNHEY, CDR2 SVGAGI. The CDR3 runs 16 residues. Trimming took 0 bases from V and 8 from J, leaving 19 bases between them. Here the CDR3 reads CASSYSTPGALQGYTF. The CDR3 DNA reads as TGTGCCAGCAGTTACTCGACCCCTGGGGCGTTACAGGGCTACACCTTC.

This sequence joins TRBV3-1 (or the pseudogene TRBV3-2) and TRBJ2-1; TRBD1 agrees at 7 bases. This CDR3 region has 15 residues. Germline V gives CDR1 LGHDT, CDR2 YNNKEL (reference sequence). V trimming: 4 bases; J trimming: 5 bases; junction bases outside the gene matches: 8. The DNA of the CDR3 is TGTGCCAGCAGCCCGACAGGGCGCCCAAACAATGAGCAGTTCTTC. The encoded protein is CASSPTGRPNNEQFF.

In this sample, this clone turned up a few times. CDR3 nucleotides: TGTGCCAGCTCACCGGTTAGCGGGAGGGCCAGCTACGAGCAGTACTTC. It specifies CASSPVSGRASYEQYF. V usage is TRBV18 and J usage is TRBJ2-7; 11 nucleotides agree with TRBD2. The germline V gene has CDR1 KGHSH and CDR2 LQKENI. The trim removed 3 bases at V and 3 bases at J, leaving 7 bases unmatched. The CDR3 sequence is 16 residues long.

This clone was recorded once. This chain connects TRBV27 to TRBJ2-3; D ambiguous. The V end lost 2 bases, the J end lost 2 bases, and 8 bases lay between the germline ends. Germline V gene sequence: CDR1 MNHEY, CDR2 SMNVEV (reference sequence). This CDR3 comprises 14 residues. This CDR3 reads CASSLISNTDTQYF. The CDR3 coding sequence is TGTGCCAGCAGTTTAATTTCCAACACAGATACGCAGTATTTT.

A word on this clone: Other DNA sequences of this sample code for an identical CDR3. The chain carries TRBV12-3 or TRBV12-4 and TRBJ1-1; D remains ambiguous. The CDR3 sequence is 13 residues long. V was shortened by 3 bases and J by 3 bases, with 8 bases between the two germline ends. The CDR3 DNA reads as TGTGCCAGCAGTTTCAGTGGAGACACTGAAGCTTTCTTT. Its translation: CASSFSGDTEAFF.

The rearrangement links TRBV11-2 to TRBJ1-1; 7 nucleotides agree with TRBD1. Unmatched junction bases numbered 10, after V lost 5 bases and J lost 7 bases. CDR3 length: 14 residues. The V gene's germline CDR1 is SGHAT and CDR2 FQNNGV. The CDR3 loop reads CASSPIRQGNEAFF. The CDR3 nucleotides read TGTGCCAGCAGCCCAATAAGACAGGGAAATGAAGCTTTCTTT.

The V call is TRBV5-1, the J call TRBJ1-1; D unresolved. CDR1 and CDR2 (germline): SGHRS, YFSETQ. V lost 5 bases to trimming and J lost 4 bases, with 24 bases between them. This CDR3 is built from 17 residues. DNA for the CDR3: TGCGCCAGCAGTCAAACCGGGGAATTGGATCGGGCCACTGAAGCTTTCTTT. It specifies CASSQTGELDRATEAFF.

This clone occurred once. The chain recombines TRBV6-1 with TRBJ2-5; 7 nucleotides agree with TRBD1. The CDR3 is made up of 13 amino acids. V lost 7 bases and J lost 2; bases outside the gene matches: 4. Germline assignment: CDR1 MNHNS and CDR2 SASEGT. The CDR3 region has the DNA TGTGCCAGCACCCCGACAGGGCAAGAGACCCAGTACTTC. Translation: CASTPTGQETQYF.

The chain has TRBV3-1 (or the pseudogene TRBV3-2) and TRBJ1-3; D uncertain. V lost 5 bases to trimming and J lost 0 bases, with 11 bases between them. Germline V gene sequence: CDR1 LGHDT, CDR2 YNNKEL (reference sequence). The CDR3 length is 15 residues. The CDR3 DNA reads TGTGCCAGCAGCAGAATCACGGGCTCTGGAAACACCATATATTTT. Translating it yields CASSRITGSGNTIYF.

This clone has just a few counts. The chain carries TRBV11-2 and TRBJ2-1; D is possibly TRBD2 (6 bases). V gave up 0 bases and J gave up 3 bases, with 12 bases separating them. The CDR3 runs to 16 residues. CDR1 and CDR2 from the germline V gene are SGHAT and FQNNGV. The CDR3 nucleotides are TGTGCCAGCAGCTTAGACTTGCTAGCGCTCTACAATGAGCAGTTCTTC. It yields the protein CASSLDLLALYNEQFF.

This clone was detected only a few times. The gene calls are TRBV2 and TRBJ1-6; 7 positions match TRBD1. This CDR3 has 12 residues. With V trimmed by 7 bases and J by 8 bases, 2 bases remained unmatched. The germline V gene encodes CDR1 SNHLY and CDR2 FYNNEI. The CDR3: CASIDRDSPLHF. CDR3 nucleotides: TGTGCCAGCATTGACAGGGATTCACCCCTCCACTTT.

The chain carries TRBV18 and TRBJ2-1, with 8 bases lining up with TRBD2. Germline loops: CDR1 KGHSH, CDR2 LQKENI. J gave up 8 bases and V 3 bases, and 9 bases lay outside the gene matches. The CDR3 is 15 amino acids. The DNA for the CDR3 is TGTGCCAGCTCACCTATTAGCGGGACGAATTATGAGCAGTTCTTC. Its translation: CASSPISGTNYEQFF.

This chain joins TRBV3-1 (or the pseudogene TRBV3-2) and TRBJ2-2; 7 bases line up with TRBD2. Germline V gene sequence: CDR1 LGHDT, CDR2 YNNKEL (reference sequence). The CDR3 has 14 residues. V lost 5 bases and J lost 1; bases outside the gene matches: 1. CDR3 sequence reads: CASSSSGNTGELFF. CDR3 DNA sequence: TGTGCCAGCAGCTCTAGCGGGAACACCGGGGAGCTGTTTTTT.

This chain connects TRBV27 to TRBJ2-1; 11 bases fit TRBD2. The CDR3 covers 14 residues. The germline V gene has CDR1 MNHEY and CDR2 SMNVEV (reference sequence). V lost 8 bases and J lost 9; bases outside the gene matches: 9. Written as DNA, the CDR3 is TGTGCCAGCGGGACTAGCGGCCGCGGGGCTGAGCAGTTCTTC. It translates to CASGTSGRGAEQFF.

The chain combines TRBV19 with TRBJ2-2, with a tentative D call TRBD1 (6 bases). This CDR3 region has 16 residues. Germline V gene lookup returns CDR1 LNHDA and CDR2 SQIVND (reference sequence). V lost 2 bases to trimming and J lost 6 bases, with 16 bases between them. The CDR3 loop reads CASSIQVLTGAGELFF. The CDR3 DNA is TGTGCCAGTAGTATACAAGTCTTGACAGGCGCCGGGGAGCTGTTTTTT.

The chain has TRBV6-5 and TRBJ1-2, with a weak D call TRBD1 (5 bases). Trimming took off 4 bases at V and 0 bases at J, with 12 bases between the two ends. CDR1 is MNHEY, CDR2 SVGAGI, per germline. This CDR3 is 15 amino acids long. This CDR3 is CASSFQGPPNYGYTF. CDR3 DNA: TGTGCCAGCAGTTTCCAGGGCCCCCCTAACTATGGCTACACCTTC.

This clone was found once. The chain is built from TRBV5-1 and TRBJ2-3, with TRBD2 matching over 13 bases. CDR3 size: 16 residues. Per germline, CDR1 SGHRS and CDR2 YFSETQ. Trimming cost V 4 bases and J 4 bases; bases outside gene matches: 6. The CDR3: CASSQRTSGSSDTQYF. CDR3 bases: TGCGCCAGCAGCCAACGGACTAGCGGGAGTTCAGATACGCAGTATTTT.

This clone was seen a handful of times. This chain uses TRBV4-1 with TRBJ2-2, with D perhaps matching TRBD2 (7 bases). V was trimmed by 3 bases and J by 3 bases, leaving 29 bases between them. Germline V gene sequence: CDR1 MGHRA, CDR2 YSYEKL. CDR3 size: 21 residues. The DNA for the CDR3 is TGCGCCAGCAGCCAGGATCCCTTGAGGGGGAGCGGGGTGGGTTACACCGGGGAGCTGTTTTTT. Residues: CASSQDPLRGSGVGYTGELFF.

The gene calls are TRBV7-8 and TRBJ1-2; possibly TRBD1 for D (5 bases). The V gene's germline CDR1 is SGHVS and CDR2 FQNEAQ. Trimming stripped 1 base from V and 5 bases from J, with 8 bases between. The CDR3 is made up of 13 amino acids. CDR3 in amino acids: CASSLESGYGYTF. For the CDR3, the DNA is TGTGCCAGCAGCTTAGAATCAGGGTATGGCTACACCTTC.

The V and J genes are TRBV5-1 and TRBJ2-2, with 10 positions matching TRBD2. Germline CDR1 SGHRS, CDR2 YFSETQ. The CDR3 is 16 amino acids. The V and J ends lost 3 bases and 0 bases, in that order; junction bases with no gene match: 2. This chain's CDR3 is CASSWGLATNTGELFF. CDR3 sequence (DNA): TGCGCCAGCAGCTGGGGACTAGCGACGAACACCGGGGAGCTGTTTTTT.

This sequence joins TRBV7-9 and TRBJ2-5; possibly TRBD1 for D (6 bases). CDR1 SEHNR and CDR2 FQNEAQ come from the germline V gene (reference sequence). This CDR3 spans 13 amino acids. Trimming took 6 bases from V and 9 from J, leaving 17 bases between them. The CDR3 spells CASRLGREGAQYF. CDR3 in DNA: TGTGCCAGCAGACTTGGTCGCGAGGGGGCCCAGTACTTC. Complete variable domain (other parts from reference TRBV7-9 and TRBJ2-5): DTGVSQNPRHKITKRGQNVTFRCDPISEHNRLYWYRQTLGQGPEFLTYFQNEAQLEKSRLLSDRFSAERPKGSFSTLEIQRTEQGDSAMYLCASRLGREGAQYFGPGTRLLVL.

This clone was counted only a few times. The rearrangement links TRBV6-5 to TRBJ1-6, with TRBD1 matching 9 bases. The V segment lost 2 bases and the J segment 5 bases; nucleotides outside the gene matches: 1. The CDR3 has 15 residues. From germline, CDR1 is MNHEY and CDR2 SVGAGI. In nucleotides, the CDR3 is TGTGCCAGCAGTTACGGGGACAGGGATAATTCACCCCTCCACTTT. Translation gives CASSYGDRDNSPLHF.

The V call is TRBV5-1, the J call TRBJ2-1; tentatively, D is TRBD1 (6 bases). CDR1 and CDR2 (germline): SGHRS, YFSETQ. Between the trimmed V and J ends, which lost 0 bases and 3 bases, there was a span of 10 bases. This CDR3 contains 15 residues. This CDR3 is CASSLAPGVYNEQFF. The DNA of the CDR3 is TGCGCCAGCAGCTTGGCGCCAGGGGTCTACAATGAGCAGTTCTTC.

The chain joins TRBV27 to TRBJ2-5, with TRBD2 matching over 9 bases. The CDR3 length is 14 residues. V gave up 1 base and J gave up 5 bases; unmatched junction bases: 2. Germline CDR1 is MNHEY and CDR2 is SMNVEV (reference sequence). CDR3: CASSLFAGGETQYF. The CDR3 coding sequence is TGTGCCAGCAGTTTATTTGCGGGAGGGGAGACCCAGTACTTC.

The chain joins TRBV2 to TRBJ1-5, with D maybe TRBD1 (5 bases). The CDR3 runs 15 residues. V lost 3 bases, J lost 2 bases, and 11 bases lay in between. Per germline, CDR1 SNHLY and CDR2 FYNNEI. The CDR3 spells CASSDRARGNQPQHF. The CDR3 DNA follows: TGTGCCAGCAGTGACAGGGCACGGGGCAATCAGCCCCAGCATTTT. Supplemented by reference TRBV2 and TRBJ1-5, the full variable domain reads EPEVTQTPSHQVTQMGQEVILRCVPISNHLYFYWYRQILGQKVEFLVSFYNNEISEKSEIFDDQFSVERPDGSNFTLKIRSTKLEDSAMYFCASSDRARGNQPQHFGDGTRLSIL.

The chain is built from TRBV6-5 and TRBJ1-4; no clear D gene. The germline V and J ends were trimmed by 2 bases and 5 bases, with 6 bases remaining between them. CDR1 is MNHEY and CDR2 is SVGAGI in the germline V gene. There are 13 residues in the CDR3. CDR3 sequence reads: CASSYTRNEKLFF. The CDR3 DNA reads TGTGCCAGCAGTTACACAAGAAATGAAAAACTGTTTTTT.

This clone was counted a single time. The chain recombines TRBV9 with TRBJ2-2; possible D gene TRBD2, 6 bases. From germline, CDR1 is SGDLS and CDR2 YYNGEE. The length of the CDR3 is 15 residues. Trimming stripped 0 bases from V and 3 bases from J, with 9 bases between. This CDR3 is CASSVGPGDTGELFF. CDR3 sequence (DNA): TGTGCCAGCAGCGTAGGCCCGGGAGACACCGGGGAGCTGTTTTTT.